This T cell receptor (beta chain) was identified during a study of cytomegalovirus exposure and HLA in healthy donors. Notes on the study in general: When analyzed later, a missense DCLRE1C variant was found to be linked to TCR beta V- and J-gene trimming. TCR beta sequences reportedly predicted most subjects' HLA-A and HLA-B alleles accurately. The records held CMV serostatus as the only immune exposure information. Earlier findings revealed that most TCR beta V segments proved productive either about 87% or about 30% of the time.

A word on this clone: The antigen remains unidentified.

The PCR contained 60 Vbeta and 13 Jbeta primers. This table comes from immunoSEQ multiplex PCR, and its TCRdb copy is limited to in-frame clones, with some not included. The sample shows about 150,000 clones, around 80% of them seen only once. This TCR derives from a woman aged 30 to 39 in good health and CMV-seronegative. The specimen sequenced was PBMCs.

The CDR3 DNA reads as TGTGCCAGCAGTGAAATGGGAGGGGCTTACAATCAGCCCCAGCATTTT. Residues: CASSEMGGAYNQPQHF. The rearrangement links TRBV6-1 to TRBJ1-5; a possible D gene is TRBD1 (5 bases). The V end lost 2 bases, the J end lost 3 bases, and 14 bases lay between the germline ends. CDR3 size: 16 residues. Germline CDR1 is MNHNS and CDR2 is SASEGT.